The 25 T cell receptor beta chains in this list originate from one sample, sequenced in a study of blood T cells in healthy people across ages. Using a J-beta primer mix together with a sample-barcoded 5' primer, a second PCR was run for roughly 6 to 12 cycles. MiXCR was run by TCRdb on the 5' RACE reads, yielding one entry per CDR3 protein. This table holds about 650,000 distinct CDR3 sequences, 40% to 65% found once. The specimen sequenced was blood. These receptors all stem from an elderly woman in good health.

This clonotype showed up just a few times. This chain links TRBV12-3 or TRBV12-4 with TRBJ1-2; a weak D match, TRBD1 (5 bases). The germline V and J ends were trimmed by 5 bases and 8 bases, with 12 bases remaining between them. The CDR3 has 12 residues. The CDR3 coding sequence is TGTGCCAGCAGTCAGGGATCTCGGGGCTACACCTTC. Translating it yields CASSQGSRGYTF.

There are many counts of this clonotype. This rearrangement joins TRBV7-6 to TRBJ2-1, with D perhaps TRBD1 or TRBD2 (5 bases each). Germline-derived CDR1 and CDR2 are SGHVS and FNYEAQ. The V end was cut by 4 bases, the J end by 2 bases, with 12 bases between. The CDR3 has 15 amino acids. Written as DNA, the CDR3 is TGTGCCAGCAGCTCACTTCCGGGGCCCTACAATGAGCAGTTCTTC. Protein: CASSSLPGPYNEQFF.

The chain combines TRBV7-2 with TRBJ2-7; 8 bases are shared with TRBD1. The DNA end favors TRBJ2-4, so the J call may be wrong. The CDR3 length is 14 residues. Germline V lookup: CDR1 SGHTA, CDR2 FQGNSA. CDR3 residues: CASSFSRQGNIQYF. CDR3 DNA: TGTGCCAGCAGCTTCTCCCGACAGGGGAACATTCAGTACTTC.

As regards this clonotype: One base away lies a much larger clone, so this may be a sequencing read error. V usage is TRBV6-2 or TRBV6-3 and J usage is TRBJ2-1, with a possible D match to TRBD2 (5 bases). The DNA end is a closer match to TRBJ2-7, so the J assignment may be wrong. Germline assignment: CDR1 MNHEY and CDR2 SVGEGT. The CDR3 extends over 13 amino acids. CDR3 residues: CATRGSLHNEQYF. DNA for the CDR3: TGTGCTACACGGGGTAGCCTACACAATGAGCAGTACTTC.

The J gene is TRBJ2-3, the V gene TRBV9; possibly TRBD2 for D (6 bases). Trimming shortened V by 4 bases and J by 4 bases, and 19 bases separated the two germline ends. The CDR3 is 16 residues long. CDR1 is SGDLS and CDR2 is YYNGEE in the germline V gene. This chain's CDR3 is CASSLNVEGRSDTQYF. CDR3 DNA sequence: TGTGCCAGCAGCTTGAATGTGGAGGGACGGTCAGATACGCAGTATTTT.

This clonotype was recorded at least ten times. This sequence joins TRBV5-1 and TRBJ2-7; the D is unclear. CDR3 length: 13 amino acids. V lost 6 bases, J lost 1 base, and 11 bases lay in between. CDR1 and CDR2 (germline): SGHRS, YFSETQ. Written as DNA, the CDR3 is TGCGCCAGCAATCCGGGCATGTCCTACGAGCAGTACTTC. It translates to CASNPGMSYEQYF.

The sample holds many counts of this clonotype. V gene TRBV5-1 combines with J gene TRBJ1-2, with 8 bases lining up with TRBD1. V lost 4 bases to trimming and J lost 1 base; unmatched junction nucleotides: 9. This CDR3 spans 16 amino acids. Germline loops: CDR1 SGHRS, CDR2 YFSETQ. CDR3 loop: CASSIGQGAFNYGYTF. The CDR3 bases are TGCGCCAGCAGCATCGGACAGGGAGCCTTTAACTATGGCTACACCTTC.

This clonotype was observed a handful of times. The chain links TRBV2 to TRBJ2-3; tentatively, D is TRBD2 (5 bases). The germline CDR1 and CDR2 sequences are SNHLY and FYNNEI. Trimming took off 4 bases at V and 5 bases at J, with 10 bases between the two ends. The length of the CDR3 is 13 residues. As DNA, the CDR3 is TGTGCCAGCAGTGGAAACAGCGGAGATACGCAGTATTTT. Protein sequence: CASSGNSGDTQYF.

This clonotype came up once. A much more abundant neighbour one base away suggests this may be a read error. The gene calls are TRBV20-1 and TRBJ2-4; 11 nucleotides match TRBD1. Per germline, CDR1 DFQATT and CDR2 SNEGSKA (reference sequence). Germline trimming cut 5 bases from V and 13 bases from J; bases unmatched to any gene: 19. This CDR3 spans 16 amino acids. This chain's CDR3 is CSARKGQGGTYNEQYF. CDR3 nucleotides: TGCAGTGCTCGAAAGGGACAGGGGGGAACCTACAATGAGCAGTACTTC.

This clonotype was observed at least ten times. The chain combines TRBV6-2 or TRBV6-3 with TRBJ2-7, with D perhaps matching TRBD1 (6 bases). V dropped 6 bases and J dropped 0 bases, with 15 bases sitting between them. The CDR3 is made up of 15 amino acids. Germline V gene data show CDR1 as MNHEY and CDR2 as SVGEGT. The CDR3 bases are TGTGCCAGCAGCGACACAGGGACCCGCTCCTACGAGCAGTACTTC. It yields the protein CASSDTGTRSYEQYF.

The V call is TRBV2, the J call TRBJ1-1, with D perhaps TRBD1 (6 bases). From germline, CDR1 is SNHLY and CDR2 FYNNEI. Trimming removed 4 bases at V and 3 bases at J, with 15 bases between. The CDR3 has 15 amino acids. The CDR3 region is CASSVVGGSYTEAFF. The CDR3 DNA reads as TGTGCCAGCAGTGTAGTAGGGGGTTCGTACACTGAAGCTTTCTTT.

The chain links TRBV29-1 to TRBJ2-5; 9 nucleotides agree with TRBD1. J gave up 2 bases and V 1 base, and 2 bases lay outside the gene matches. CDR3 length equals 14 residues. Per germline, CDR1 SQVTM and CDR2 ANQGSEA. The CDR3 nucleotides read TGCAGCGTTGAAGGGACAGGGGCTCAAGAGACCCAGTACTTC. It yields the protein CSVEGTGAQETQYF.

V is TRBV7-2 and J is TRBJ2-1; 8 bases line up with TRBD1. The CDR3 consists of 17 residues. Germline V lookup: CDR1 SGHTA, CDR2 FQGNSA. The ends lost 1 base at V and 5 bases at J; junction bases unmatched: 10. The CDR3 sequence: CASSLVTVRGRDNEQFF. The DNA of the CDR3 is TGTGCCAGCAGCTTAGTTACGGTCAGGGGGCGAGACAATGAGCAGTTCTTC.

The sample holds a few counts of this clonotype. The J gene is TRBJ1-4, the V gene TRBV27, with D possibly matching TRBD1 (5 bases). Germline V gene data show CDR1 as MNHEY and CDR2 as SMNVEV (reference sequence). The CDR3 extends over 16 amino acids. V was clipped by 5 bases and J by 5 bases, with 18 bases between them. The CDR3 nucleotides read TGTGCCAGCAGTCCCCATGGGGCGGGAGAGAATGAAAAACTGTTTTTT. It is translated as CASSPHGAGENEKLFF.

This rearrangement joins TRBV2 to TRBJ1-1; 7 bases agree with TRBD1. CDR3 length: 15 residues. Per germline, CDR1 SNHLY and CDR2 FYNNEI. V dropped 3 bases and J dropped 1; count of bases not matched to a gene: 5. CDR3 in amino acids: CASSEVGTANTEAFF. The CDR3, as DNA: TGTGCCAGCAGTGAGGTCGGGACAGCGAACACTGAAGCTTTCTTT. Full variable domain (rest looked up from reference TRBV2 and TRBJ1-1): EPEVTQTPSHQVTQMGQEVILRCVPISNHLYFYWYRQILGQKVEFLVSFYNNEISEKSEIFDDQFSVERPDGSNFTLKIRSTKLEDSAMYFCASSEVGTANTEAFFGQGTRLTVV.

V gene TRBV20-1 combines with J gene TRBJ2-5; 8 bases fit TRBD1. V lost 5 bases to trimming and J lost 5 bases; unmatched junction nucleotides: 10. This CDR3 contains 14 residues. CDR1 is DFQATT, CDR2 SNEGSKA, per germline (reference sequence). CDR3 in amino acids: CSAPRRQGRETQYF. In DNA, the CDR3 is TGCAGTGCTCCCCGGAGACAGGGGCGGGAGACCCAGTACTTC.

This clonotype has just a few counts. The chain joins TRBV21-1 to TRBJ2-4; the table's D call, TRBD2, was not checked against the DNA. TRBV21-1 is a pseudogene. The CDR3 length is 16 residues. The CDR3 is CASSKAVRGPKNIQYF. DNA for the CDR3: TGTGCCAGCAGCAAAGCAGTTCGGGGACCTAAAAACATTCAGTACTTC.

Many counts were recorded for this clonotype. The chain carries TRBV3-1 and TRBJ2-5; no definite D call. Germline values: CDR1 LGHDT, CDR2 YNNKEL (reference sequence). CDR3 length: 10 residues. Trimming took off 4 bases at V and 8 bases at J, with 5 bases between the two ends. CDR3 residues: CASSRKTQYF. The CDR3 nucleotides read TGTGCCAGCAGCCGCAAAACCCAGTACTTC.

This clonotype was observed a few times. This chain connects TRBV27 to TRBJ1-5; no clear D. Germline V gene lookup returns CDR1 MNHEY and CDR2 SMNVEV (reference sequence). The CDR3 loop spans 13 amino acids. V lost 5 bases and J 5 bases, leaving 10 bases between the germline ends. For the CDR3, the DNA is TGTGCCAGCAGTCTTACGAATTATCAGCCCCAGCATTTT. This codes for CASSLTNYQPQHF.

This clonotype was observed many times. This chain joins TRBV29-1 and TRBJ2-1, with D possibly TRBD1 on 5 matching bases. The V and J ends lost 8 bases and 6 bases respectively, with 14 bases between them. CDR1 is SQVTM, CDR2 ANQGSEA, per germline. The CDR3 consists of 12 residues. The CDR3 loop is CSLIGQGNEQFF. The CDR3 DNA reads TGCAGCTTGATCGGGCAGGGCAATGAGCAGTTCTTC.

This clonotype came up many times. This chain connects TRBV15 to TRBJ2-1; D remains unclear. This CDR3 is built from 14 residues. V was pared by 1 base and J by 4 bases, with 8 bases between. The germline V gene encodes CDR1 LNHNV and CDR2 YYDKDF (reference sequence). CDR3: CATSRVGSYNEQFF. The CDR3 DNA reads TGTGCCACCAGCAGAGTGGGATCGTACAATGAGCAGTTCTTC.

This clonotype was detected ten times or more. This rearrangement joins TRBV27 to TRBJ2-1; D remains ambiguous. CDR1 and CDR2 (germline): MNHEY, SMNVEV (reference sequence). Between the trimmed V and J ends, which lost 1 base and 10 bases, there was a span of 8 bases. The length of the CDR3 is 12 residues. The CDR3 protein is CASSLLGGEQFF. The CDR3 DNA is TGTGCCAGCAGTTTATTAGGCGGAGAGCAGTTCTTC.

This clonotype was seen more than once but under ten times. The rearrangement joins TRBV20-1 to TRBJ1-1; tentative D call: TRBD1 (5 bases). The CDR3 totals 14 residues. V lost 1 base, J lost 3 bases, and 12 bases lay in between. Germline V gives CDR1 DFQATT, CDR2 SNEGSKA (reference sequence). CDR3 region: CSARGKGGDTEAFF. DNA of the CDR3: TGCAGTGCTAGAGGGAAGGGAGGGGACACTGAAGCTTTCTTT.

In its sample, this clonotype was seen many times. The CDR3 coding sequence is TGTGCCAGCAGCGCAACCGGGACAGCTACAGATACGCAGTATTTT. Its protein product is CASSATGTATDTQYF. The chain joins TRBV12-3 or TRBV12-4 to TRBJ2-3, with 7 positions matching TRBD1. This CDR3 contains 15 residues. Losses at the gene ends were 6 bases for V and 3 bases for J; bases not matched to a gene: 9.

The chain carries TRBV3-1 and TRBJ2-3; D remains unclear. Germline CDR1 LGHDT, CDR2 YNNKEL (reference sequence). Trimming cost V 0 bases and J 10 bases, with 11 bases left between them. The CDR3 consists of 13 residues. CDR3 amino acids: CASSQELRVAQYF. The CDR3 nucleotides are TGTGCCAGCAGCCAAGAACTAAGGGTTGCGCAGTATTTT.